The source of this T cell receptor (beta chain) is a study of PD-L1 blockade in urothelial cancer. CDR1 and CDR2 (germline): MGHRA, YSYEKL. The CDR3 extends over 15 amino acids. Losses at the gene ends were 1 base for V and 5 bases for J; bases not matched to a gene: 6. Spike-ins of synthetic TCR analog templates went into each PCR. TCRdb's table, derived via immunoSEQ multiplex PCR, lists solely in-frame clones and lacks some. Here the sample spans fewer than 50,000 clones, over 75% being singletons. The chain couples TRBV4-1 to TRBJ2-3; 7 nucleotides line up with TRBD2. The sequenced sample was PBMCs, obtained around atezolizumab (anti-PD-L1) treatment. This clonotype was sampled from a man between 65 and 85 years old with urothelial cancer. The CDR3 DNA is TGCGCCAGCAGCCAAGGCCGACTAGCTGGAGATACGCAGTATTTT. Its protein product is CASSQGRLAGDTQYF.